This T cell receptor (beta chain) came from a study of CD8+CD57+ T cells in acquired aplastic anemia. Findings and caveats of the study: The CD8+ Simpson's diversity of patients and controls was not significantly different. Around 29 CD8+ CDR3 sequences were shared between patients and controls.

Using genomic DNA as the template, TCR beta VDJ and CDR3 profiling was carried out. In TCRdb, the reads were re-called with MiXCR into one record per CDR3 protein. Among around 190,000 distinct CDR3 sequences listed, over 55% were seen once. Details on this clonotype: The antigen remains unidentified.

V was clipped by 5 bases and J by 7 bases; unmatched bases: 12. Germline V gene sequence: CDR1 DFQATT, CDR2 SNEGSKA (reference sequence). The CDR3 has 15 residues. The sequence derives from a human donor in good health. The chain joins TRBV20-1 to TRBJ2-2; 8 bases fit TRBD1. Sequencing input: sorted CD4+, CD8+, or CD8+CD57+ T cells (not recorded which) from PBMCs. The CDR3 spells CSAPRQDRVGGELFF. CDR3 coding DNA: TGCAGTGCTCCCCGTCAGGACAGGGTGGGCGGGGAGCTGTTTTTT.